This TCR beta chain was sequenced in a study of OX40 agonist ivuxolimab in advanced cancers. Regarding the study as a whole: Expanded clones were, on average, more numerous among CD8+ T cells than CD4+.

Comments on this clone: The antigen is unknown.

The protocol was immunoSEQ multiplex PCR, while the TCRdb copy is restricted to in-frame clones and leaves out a portion. Of 65,000 to 95,000 clones detected, more than 80% appear once; the ten largest clones hold over 8%. The clonotype originates from an adult with an advanced solid tumor such as melanoma, head and neck, liver or kidney cancer. The specimen was CD4+ or CD8+ T cells sorted from blood, collected in a trial of the OX40 agonist ivuxolimab.

This CDR3 reads CASRGLGGSYGYTF. The CDR3 bases are TGTGCCAGCAGGGGTTTAGGGGGCAGCTATGGCTACACCTTC. The chain employs TRBV27 and TRBJ1-2, with TRBD1 matching 7 bases. V was pared by 6 bases and J by 4 bases, with 8 bases of the junction left unmatched. The CDR3 loop spans 14 amino acids. Per germline, CDR1 MNHEY and CDR2 SMNVEV (reference sequence).